This paragraph covers one T cell receptor beta chain sequence. The record originates from a study of blood T cell repertoires in COVID-19. The CDR3 contains 15 residues. In germline, CDR1 is SNHLY, CDR2 FYNNEI. Trimming took off 1 base at V and 0 bases at J, with 9 bases between the two ends. Sequencing used immunoSEQ multiplex PCR; TCRdb keeps in-frame clones, though not all of them. The sample has some 300,000 clones; about 85% are singletons. The sample taken for sequencing was peripheral blood. This sequence joins TRBV2 and TRBJ2-5; no clear D. This clonotype was sampled from a man aged 18 to 30 with active or convalescent COVID-19. The CDR3 sequence: CASSEESVYQETQYF. The CDR3, as DNA: TGTGCCAGCAGTGAAGAGTCAGTGTACCAAGAGACCCAGTACTTC.